This T cell receptor (beta chain) was obtained from a study of post-analysis software for immune sequencing data. About the study: Both relapsing-remitting and secondary progressive multiple sclerosis featured among the disease courses, as did progressive-relapsing multiple sclerosis.

This clonotype showed up just once. Antigen specificity is unknown. Germline CDR1 reads MDHEN; CDR2 reads SYDVKM. Trimming removed 2 bases from V and 4 bases from J, with 8 bases in between. The CDR3 extends over 13 amino acids. Prepared libraries of TCR beta cDNA carried unique molecular identifiers. Some 500,000 cDNA molecules were obtained per 1 to 10 million input T cells. In TCRdb, the PCR reads were re-called with MiXCR into one record per CDR3 protein. The sample contains hundreds of thousands of distinct CDR3 sequences, over 45% of which appear only once. Study-level findings and limits: Versus controls, multiple sclerosis patients showed significantly lower diversity (normalized Chao1). The five TRBV segments detected at higher frequency in patients than in controls included TRBV5-6, TRBV5-1 and TRBV20-1. Samples from a shared batch, those prepared together, strongly co-clustered by F measure.

The TCR was taken from a girl aged 2 to 9 with multiple sclerosis. The specimen sequenced was blood. The J gene is TRBJ1-2, the V gene TRBV28, with D unclear. The CDR3 spells CASSLDATYGYTF. As DNA, the CDR3 is TGTGCCAGCAGTTTAGACGCGACCTATGGCTACACCTTC.